This T cell receptor (beta chain) was captured by sequencing in a study of patients and donors after allogeneic stem cell transplantation. The CDR3 has 14 residues. The V end was cut by 4 bases, the J end by 1 base, with 11 bases between. Germline V lookup: CDR1 ENHRY, CDR2 SYGVKD. This clonotype showed up just a few times. Each CDR3 protein gets one entry after TCRdb re-called the RT-PCR reads with MiXCR. This table has roughly 880,000 distinct CDR3 sequences, about 20% appearing once. The TCR was taken from a human donor who was either an allogeneic HSCT recipient or a stem cell or donor lymphocyte infusion donor (not recorded which). It is not recorded whose cells these are; they may come from a transplant donor. This chain links TRBV10-3 with TRBJ2-7; D is unresolved. Sequenced sample: blood, either unsorted or a sorted T cell fraction (not recorded which). CDR3 in DNA: TGTGCCATCAGTGTAGACCAACAGTCCTACGAGCAGTACTTC. Its translation: CAISVDQQSYEQYF.